This TCR beta chain was identified in a study of T-cell memory formation after mild COVID-19. Study context: Among the donors, TCR clusters were largely specific to each donor. Whole-study findings and limits: Memory from before infection featured some responding clones, which suggests cross-reactive memory joined. Whether second-wave clones peaking at day 37 were SARS-CoV-2 specific went unconfirmed. CD4+ contracting clones were found mainly in CM and EM, and CD8+ ones in EMRA.

TCRdb used MiXCR to reprocess the 5' RACE reads, holding one entry per CDR3 protein. The profile shows over 5,500 distinct CDR3 sequences, around 58% of them singletons. Between the trimmed V and J ends, which lost 5 bases and 3 bases, there was a span of 14 bases. CDR1 SGHTA and CDR2 FQGNSA come from the germline V gene. This CDR3 region has 15 residues. In the case of this clonotype: Its target is not known.

This sequence joins TRBV7-2 and TRBJ2-1; maybe TRBD1 (6 bases). This TCR derives from an adult who had mild COVID-19 (a few samples of this study predate the infection). Cell type and time point are not known. Sequenced material: PBMCs or a T cell subset sorted from them (not recorded which). This CDR3 reads CASSRIPGHYNEQFF. In DNA, the CDR3 is TGTGCCAGCAGCCGAATACCGGGACACTACAATGAGCAGTTCTTC.